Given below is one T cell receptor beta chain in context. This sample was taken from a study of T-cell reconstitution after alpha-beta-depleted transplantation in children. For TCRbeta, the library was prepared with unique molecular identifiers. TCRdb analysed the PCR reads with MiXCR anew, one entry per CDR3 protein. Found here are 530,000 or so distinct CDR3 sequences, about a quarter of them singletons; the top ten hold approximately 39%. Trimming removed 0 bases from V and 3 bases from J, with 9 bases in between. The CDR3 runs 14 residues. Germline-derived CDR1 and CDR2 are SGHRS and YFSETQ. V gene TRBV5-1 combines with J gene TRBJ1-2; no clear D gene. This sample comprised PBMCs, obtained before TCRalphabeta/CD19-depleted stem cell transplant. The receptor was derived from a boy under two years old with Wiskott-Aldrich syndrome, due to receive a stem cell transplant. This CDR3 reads CASSLDSPYYGYTF. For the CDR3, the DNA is TGCGCCAGCAGCTTGGATTCCCCGTACTATGGCTACACCTTC. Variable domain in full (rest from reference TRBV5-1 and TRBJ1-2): KAGVTQTPRYLIKTRGQQVTLSCSPISGHRSVSWYQQTPGQGLQFLFEYFSETQRNKGNFPGRFSGRQFSNSRSEMNVSTLELGDSALYLCASSLDSPYYGYTFGSGTRLTVV.